This TCR beta chain was sequenced during a study of blood T cell repertoires in COVID-19. This clone was seen only a few times. The repertoire was sequenced with immunoSEQ multiplex PCR; TCRdb's copy has only in-frame clones and lacks some. Of some 320,000 clones in the sample, 90% were seen once. V was trimmed by 4 bases and J by 5 bases, leaving 15 bases between them. CDR3 length: 15 residues. The germline V gene encodes CDR1 LGHNA and CDR2 YNFKEQ. The sequencing input was PBMCs or T cells enriched from blood (not recorded which). This TCR was sampled from a woman in her 30s who had been exposed to COVID-19. The chain recombines TRBV4-2 with TRBJ2-1, with TRBD1 as a possible D gene (5 bases). CDR3 residues: CASSPENIGDNEQFF. DNA of the CDR3: TGTGCCAGCAGCCCCGAGAACATAGGGGACAATGAGCAGTTCTTC.